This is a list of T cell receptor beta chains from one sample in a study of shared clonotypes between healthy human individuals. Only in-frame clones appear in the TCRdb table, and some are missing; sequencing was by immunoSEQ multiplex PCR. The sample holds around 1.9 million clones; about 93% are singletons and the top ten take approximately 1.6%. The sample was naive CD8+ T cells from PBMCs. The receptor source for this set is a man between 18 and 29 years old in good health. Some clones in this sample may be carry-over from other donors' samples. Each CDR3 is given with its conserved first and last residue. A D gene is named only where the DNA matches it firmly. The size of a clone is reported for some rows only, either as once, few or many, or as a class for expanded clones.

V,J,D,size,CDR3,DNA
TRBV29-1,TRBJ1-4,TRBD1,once,CSVRTGGVKLFF,TGCAGCGTAAGGACAGGGGGCGTAAAACTGTTTTTT
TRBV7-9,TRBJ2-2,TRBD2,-,CASSLLGLAALANTGELFF,TGTGCCAGCAGCTTATTGGGACTAGCGGCCCTCGCGAACACCGGGGAGCTGTTTTTT
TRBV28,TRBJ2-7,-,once,CASSTGFEDYEQYF,TGTGCCAGCAGTACAGGGTTTGAGGACTACGAGCAGTACTTC
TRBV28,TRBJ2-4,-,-,CASTAGFAKNIQYF,TGTGCCAGCACCGCAGGGTTTGCCAAAAACATTCAGTACTTC
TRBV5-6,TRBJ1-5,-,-,CASSLEGNNQPQHF,TGTGCCAGCAGCTTGGAAGGGAACAATCAGCCCCAGCATTTT
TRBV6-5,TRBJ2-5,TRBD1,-,CASSSDRGDQETQYF,TGTGCCAGCAGTTCCGACAGGGGGGACCAAGAGACCCAGTACTTC
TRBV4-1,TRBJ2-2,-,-,CASSWHVGGNTGELFF,TGCGCCAGCAGCTGGCATGTAGGCGGTAACACCGGGGAGCTGTTTTTT
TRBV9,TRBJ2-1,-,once,CASSATDVPGQDQSGSGNEQFF,TGTGCCAGCAGCGCCACAGATGTTCCGGGACAGGATCAGAGCGGGAGTGGAAATGAGCAGTTCTTC
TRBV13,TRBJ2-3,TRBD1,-,CASSGRDRGTDTQYF,TGTGCCAGCAGCGGACGGGACAGAGGCACAGATACGCAGTATTTT
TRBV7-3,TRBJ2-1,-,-,CASSLTVASSYNEQFF,TGTGCCAGCAGCTTAACCGTAGCGAGCTCCTACAATGAGCAGTTCTTC
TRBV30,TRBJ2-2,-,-,CAQDSFGTGELFF,TGTGCACAGGACTCATTCGGCACCGGGGAGCTGTTTTTT
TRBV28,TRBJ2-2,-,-,CASRQGSWGTGELFF,TGTGCCAGCAGACAGGGCAGCTGGGGCACCGGGGAGCTGTTTTTT
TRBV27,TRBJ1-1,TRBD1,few,CASRGTDRDEAFF,TGTGCCAGCAGAGGGACGGACAGGGATGAAGCTTTCTTT
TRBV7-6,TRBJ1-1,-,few,CASSLSANTEAFF,TGTGCCAGCAGCTTAAGCGCGAACACTGAAGCTTTCTTT
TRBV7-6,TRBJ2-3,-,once,CASSLATVSTDTQYF,TGTGCCAGCAGCTTAGCGACAGTTAGCACAGATACGCAGTATTTT
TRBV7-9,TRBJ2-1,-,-,CASSLAPVLDEQFF,TGTGCCAGCAGCTTAGCCCCGGTCCTCGATGAGCAGTTCTTC
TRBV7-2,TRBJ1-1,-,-,CASSILTGADSEAFF,TGTGCCAGCAGCATACTAACAGGTGCGGACTCTGAAGCTTTCTTT
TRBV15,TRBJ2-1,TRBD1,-,CATSRGLGTGSDEQFF,TGTGCCACCAGCAGAGGACTTGGGACAGGGTCGGATGAGCAGTTCTTC
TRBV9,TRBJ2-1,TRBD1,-,CASSVGDRANEQFF,TGTGCCAGCAGCGTAGGGGACAGGGCGAATGAGCAGTTCTTC
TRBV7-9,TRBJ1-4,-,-,CASSLAADEGTNEKLFF,TGTGCCAGCAGCTTAGCGGCAGACGAGGGAACTAATGAAAAACTGTTTTTT
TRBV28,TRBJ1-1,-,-,CASSIGLNTEAFF,TGTGCCAGCAGCATTGGCCTGAACACTGAAGCTTTCTTT
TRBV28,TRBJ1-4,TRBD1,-,CASTARQGVVSNEKLFF,TGTGCCAGCACCGCCCGGCAGGGGGTTGTCTCTAATGAAAAACTGTTTTTT
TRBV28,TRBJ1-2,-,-,CASSLREDFPNYGYTF,TGTGCCAGCAGTCTACGCGAGGACTTTCCTAACTATGGCTACACCTTC
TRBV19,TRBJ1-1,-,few,CASSASLMNTEAFF,TGTGCCAGTAGTGCCTCCTTGATGAACACTGAAGCTTTCTTT
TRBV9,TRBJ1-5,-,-,CASSVGGTTQPQHF,TGTGCCAGCAGCGTAGGGGGAACTACTCAACCCCAGCATTTT
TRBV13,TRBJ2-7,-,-,CASSLKGIYEQYF,TGTGCCAGCAGCTTAAAGGGTATCTACGAGCAGTACTTC
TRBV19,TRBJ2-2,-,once,CASRSGVWQGSPSSTGELFF,TGTGCCAGTAGATCGGGGGTATGGCAGGGTAGCCCCTCGAGCACCGGGGAGCTGTTTTTT
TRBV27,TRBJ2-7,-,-,CASSPGGSGNEQYF,TGTGCCAGCAGCCCCGGGGGCAGCGGGAACGAGCAGTACTTC
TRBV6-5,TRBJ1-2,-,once,CASRISPDDNYGYTF,TGTGCCAGCAGAATAAGCCCCGATGATAACTATGGCTACACCTTC
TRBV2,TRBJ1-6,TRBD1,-,CASSGADRVSPLHF,TGTGCCAGCAGTGGGGCCGACAGGGTTTCACCCCTCCACTTT
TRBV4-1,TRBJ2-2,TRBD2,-,CASSLLIAGGAGELFF,TGCGCCAGCAGCCTCCTAATAGCGGGAGGAGCCGGGGAGCTGTTTTTT
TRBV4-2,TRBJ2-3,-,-,CASSPDSHTQYF,TGTGCCAGCAGCCCGGACAGCCATACGCAGTATTTT
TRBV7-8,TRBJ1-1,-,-,CASSLVGIMGTEAFF,TGTGCCAGCAGCTTAGTGGGGATTATGGGGACTGAAGCTTTCTTT
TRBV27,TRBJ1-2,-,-,CASSFQGLFYTF,TGTGCCAGCAGTTTCCAGGGGTTGTTCTACACCTTC
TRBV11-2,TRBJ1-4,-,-,CASSPLLGEKLFF,TGTGCCAGCAGCCCCCTTCTAGGGGAAAAACTGTTTTTT
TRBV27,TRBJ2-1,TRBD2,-,CASSGGTSGNEQFF,TGTGCCAGCAGTGGAGGGACTAGCGGCAATGAGCAGTTCTTC
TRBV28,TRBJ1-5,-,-,CASHLEAGSLLQPQHF,TGTGCCAGCCATTTAGAGGCAGGCAGCCTTCTTCAGCCCCAGCATTTT
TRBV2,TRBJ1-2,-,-,CASSAEEGHRGNMEANYGYTF,TGTGCCAGCAGTGCGGAAGAGGGCCACCGGGGGAACATGGAGGCTAACTATGGCTACACCTTC
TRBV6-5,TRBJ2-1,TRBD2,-,CASSYGVGKRGILFF,TGTGCCAGCAGTTACGGTGTTGGGAAGCGGGGAATTCTATTCTTC
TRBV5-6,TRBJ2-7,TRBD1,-,CASSGSGTGGIYEQYF,TGTGCCAGCAGCGGATCCGGGACAGGGGGTATATACGAGCAGTACTTC
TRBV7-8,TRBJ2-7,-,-,CASSFLVGEAYEQYF,TGTGCCAGCAGCTTCCTGGTAGGGGAAGCCTACGAGCAGTACTTC
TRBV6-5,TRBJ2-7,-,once,CASSVGSYEQYF,TGTGCCAGCAGTGTCGGGAGCTACGAGCAGTACTTC
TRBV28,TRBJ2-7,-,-,CASGWTVYEQYF,TGTGCCAGCGGATGGACAGTCTACGAGCAGTACTTC
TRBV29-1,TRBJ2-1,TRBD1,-,CSVAGTDDISSYNEQFF,TGCAGCGTTGCCGGGACAGATGATATCAGCTCCTACAATGAGCAGTTCTTC
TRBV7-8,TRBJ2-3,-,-,CASSLNDRRTDTQYF,TGTGCCAGCAGCTTAAACGACCGGCGCACAGATACGCAGTATTTT
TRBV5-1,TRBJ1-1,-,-,CASMGGTEAFF,TGCGCCAGCATGGGAGGGACTGAAGCTTTCTTT
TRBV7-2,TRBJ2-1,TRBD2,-,CASSLPLSGSSYNEQFF,TGTGCCAGCAGCCTCCCGCTAAGCGGGAGTTCCTACAATGAGCAGTTCTTC
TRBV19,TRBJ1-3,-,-,CASRTEGNTIYF,TGTGCCAGTAGAACCGAGGGAAACACCATATATTTT